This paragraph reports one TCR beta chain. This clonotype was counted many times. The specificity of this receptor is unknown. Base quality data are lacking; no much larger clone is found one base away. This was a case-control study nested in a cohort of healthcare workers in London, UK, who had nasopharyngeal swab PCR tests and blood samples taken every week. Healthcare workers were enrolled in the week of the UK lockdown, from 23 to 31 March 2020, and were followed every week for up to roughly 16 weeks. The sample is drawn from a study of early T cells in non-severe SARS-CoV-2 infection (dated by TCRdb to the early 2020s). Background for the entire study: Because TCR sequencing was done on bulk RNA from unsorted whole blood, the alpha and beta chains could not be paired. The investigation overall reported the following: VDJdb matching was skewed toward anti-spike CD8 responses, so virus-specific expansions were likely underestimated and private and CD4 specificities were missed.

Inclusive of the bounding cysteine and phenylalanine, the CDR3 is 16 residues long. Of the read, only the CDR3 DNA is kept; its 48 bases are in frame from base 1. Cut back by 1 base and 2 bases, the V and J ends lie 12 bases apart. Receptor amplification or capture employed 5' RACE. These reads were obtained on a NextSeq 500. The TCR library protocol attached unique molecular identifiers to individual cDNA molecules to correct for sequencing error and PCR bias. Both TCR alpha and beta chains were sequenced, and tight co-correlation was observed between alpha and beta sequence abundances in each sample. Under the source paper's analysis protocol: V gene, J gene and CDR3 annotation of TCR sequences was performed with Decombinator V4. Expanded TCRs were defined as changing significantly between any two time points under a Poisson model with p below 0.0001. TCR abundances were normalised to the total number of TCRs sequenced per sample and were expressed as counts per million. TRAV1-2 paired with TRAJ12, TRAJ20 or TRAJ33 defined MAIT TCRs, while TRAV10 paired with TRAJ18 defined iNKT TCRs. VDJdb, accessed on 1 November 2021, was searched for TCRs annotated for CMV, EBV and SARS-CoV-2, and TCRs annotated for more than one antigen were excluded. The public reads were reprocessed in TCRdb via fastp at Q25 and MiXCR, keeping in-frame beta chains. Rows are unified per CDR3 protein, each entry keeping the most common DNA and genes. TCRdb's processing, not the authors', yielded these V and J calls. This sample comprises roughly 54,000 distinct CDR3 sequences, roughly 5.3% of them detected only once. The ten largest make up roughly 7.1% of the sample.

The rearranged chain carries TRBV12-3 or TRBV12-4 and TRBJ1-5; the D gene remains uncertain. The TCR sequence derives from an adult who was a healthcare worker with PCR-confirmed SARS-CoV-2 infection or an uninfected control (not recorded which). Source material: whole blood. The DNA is TGTGCCAGCAGTTTAGTATTGGGGTTGGGCAATCAGCCCCAGCATTTT. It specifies CASSLVLGLGNQPQHF.